One sample yielded the 29 T cell receptor beta chains listed below, sequenced in a study of early T cells in non-severe SARS-CoV-2 infection. TCRdb re-analysed the 5' RACE reads in MiXCR, keeping a single row per CDR3 protein. This table holds approximately 83,000 distinct CDR3 sequences, roughly 13% found once. Input material: whole blood. All receptors come from an adult who was a healthcare worker with PCR-confirmed SARS-CoV-2 infection or an uninfected control (not recorded which).

The rearrangement uses TRBV7-8 and TRBJ2-5; the D is unclear. The CDR3 covers 15 residues. Germline CDR1 is SGHVS and CDR2 is FQNEAQ. Trimming took off 1 base at V and 0 bases at J, with 9 bases between the two ends. CDR3 region: CASSLVRGNQETQYF. Written as DNA, the CDR3 is TGTGCCAGCAGCTTAGTACGTGGGAACCAAGAGACCCAGTACTTC.

This clonotype was observed at least ten times. V and J are TRBV29-1 and TRBJ2-7; the D gene is possibly TRBD2 (6 bases). Deletions cut 7 bases from V and 2 bases from J, with 12 bases between. The CDR3 runs 12 residues. The V gene's germline CDR1 is SQVTM and CDR2 ANQGSEA. Written as DNA, the CDR3 is TGCAGCGCCCTTAGCGGAACCTACGAGCAGTACTTC. Protein product: CSALSGTYEQYF.

This clonotype has only a few counts. The rearrangement uses TRBV4-2 and TRBJ2-5; D not certain. The CDR3 is 15 residues long. Germline V gives CDR1 LGHNA, CDR2 YNFKEQ. Trimming removed 1 base at V and 0 bases at J, with 9 bases between. The chain's CDR3 is CASSQAAGDQETQYF. CDR3 in DNA: TGTGCCAGCAGCCAAGCGGCTGGGGACCAAGAGACCCAGTACTTC.

Only a few counts were recorded for this clonotype. V and J are TRBV6-4 and TRBJ1-2; D is perhaps TRBD1 (6 bases). Between the trimmed V and J ends, which lost 9 bases and 4 bases, there was a span of 24 bases. This CDR3 is built from 16 residues. Germline CDR1 and CDR2: MRHNA and SNTAGT. CDR3 sequence reads: CARATGARRVAYGYTF. The CDR3 nucleotides read TGTGCCAGGGCGACAGGTGCGAGGAGGGTCGCCTATGGCTACACCTTC.

The table lists this clonotype with many counts. This chain links TRBV18 with TRBJ1-6; no definite D call. V was trimmed by 3 bases and J by 7 bases, leaving 7 bases between them. CDR1 and CDR2 from the germline V gene are KGHSH and LQKENI. The CDR3 spans 13 residues. The CDR3 loop reads CASSPGTNSPLHF. In DNA, the CDR3 is TGTGCCAGCTCACCCGGAACCAATTCACCCCTCCACTTT. Drawing the rest from reference TRBV18 and TRBJ1-6, the complete variable domain is NAGVMQNPRHLVRRRGQEARLRCSPMKGHSHVYWYRQLPEEGLKFMVYLQKENIIDESGMPKERFSAEFPKEGPSILRIQQVVRGDSAAYFCASSPGTNSPLHFGNGTRLTVT.

This clonotype has just a few counts. One end of the junction is discordant with germline, which a read error may explain. The chain couples TRBV11-2 to TRBJ2-7, with TRBD2 as a possible D gene (7 bases). There are 15 residues in the CDR3. Germline V lookup: CDR1 SGHAT, CDR2 FQNNGV. CDR3: CVSSLDKGGRYEQYF. For the CDR3, the DNA is TGTGTCAGCAGCTTAGATAAGGGGGGGCGGTACGAGCAGTACTTC.

This rearrangement joins TRBV7-6 to TRBJ2-2; D unresolved. The CDR3 is 16 residues long. Trimming removed 1 base at V and 1 base at J, with 10 bases between. Germline lookup yields CDR1 SGHVS and CDR2 FNYEAQ. The CDR3 reads CASSLDVRRNTGELFF. CDR3 bases: TGTGCCAGCAGCTTAGATGTCAGGAGGAACACCGGGGAGCTGTTTTTT.

This chain connects TRBV20-1 to TRBJ1-2, with D perhaps TRBD1 (5 bases). The CDR3 contains 16 residues. V gave up 3 bases and J gave up 6 bases, with 23 bases separating them. The V gene's germline CDR1 is DFQATT and CDR2 SNEGSKA (reference sequence). The CDR3 here is CSARWFTRGLTNGYTF. In DNA form, the CDR3 reads TGCAGTGCTAGGTGGTTTACGAGGGGCCTTACTAATGGCTACACCTTC.

This clonotype was recorded at least ten times. The chain carries TRBV12-3 or TRBV12-4 and TRBJ2-1; no clear D gene. The CDR3 runs 14 residues. Deletions cut 1 base from V and 1 base from J, with 5 bases between. The CDR3: CASSLGLSYNEQFF. For the CDR3, the DNA is TGTGCCAGCAGTTTAGGGCTATCCTACAATGAGCAGTTCTTC.

This clonotype was found many times. The J gene is TRBJ2-7, the V gene TRBV13, with TRBD2 identical over 9 bases. V dropped 1 base and J dropped 2; count of bases not matched to a gene: 3. CDR1 and CDR2 from the germline V gene are PRHDT and FYEKMQ (reference sequence). This CDR3 has 15 residues. This CDR3 reads CASSLVSGRPYEQYF. Here the CDR3 DNA reads TGTGCCAGCAGCTTAGTCAGCGGGAGGCCCTACGAGCAGTACTTC.

The chain uses TRBV25-1 and TRBJ2-1; TRBD2 agrees at 8 bases. Trimming took 3 bases from V and 7 from J; bases not matched to a gene: 5. Germline CDR1 MGHDK, CDR2 SYGVNS. This CDR3 contains 14 residues. CDR3 amino acids: CASSEPSGRNEQFF. The CDR3 bases are TGTGCCAGCAGTGAGCCTAGCGGGCGTAATGAGCAGTTCTTC.

The V and J genes are TRBV7-9 and TRBJ2-3; TRBD1 is a possible D gene (5 bases). Germline assignment: CDR1 SEHNR and CDR2 FQNEAQ (reference sequence). V was pared by 5 bases and J by 2 bases, with 17 bases between. This CDR3 spans 16 amino acids. CDR3 sequence (DNA): TGTGCCAGCAGCCCCACCCCAGGGTCTGACACAGATACGCAGTATTTT. This gives the protein CASSPTPGSDTDTQYF.

This clonotype was picked up many times. The rearrangement links TRBV6-1 to TRBJ1-2, with D perhaps matching TRBD1 (5 bases). This CDR3 is 12 amino acids long. The V end was cut by 4 bases, the J end by 8 bases, with 11 bases between. Per germline, CDR1 MNHNS and CDR2 SASEGT. CDR3 amino acids: CASSGGGGGYTF. CDR3 coding DNA: TGTGCCAGCAGTGGCGGGGGTGGCGGCTACACCTTC.

The sample holds a few counts of this clonotype. The chain employs TRBV6-2 or TRBV6-3 and TRBJ2-2; TRBD2 matches at 12 bases. CDR3 length: 15 residues. Looked up from germline, CDR1 is MNHEY and CDR2 is SVGEGT. V shed 6 bases, J shed 6 bases, and the junction held 5 bases outside the gene matches. The CDR3 DNA follows: TGTGCCAGCAGCTGGACTAGCGGGATCGCCGGGGAGCTGTTTTTT. Encoded protein: CASSWTSGIAGELFF.

This clonotype occurred many times. This CDR3 reads CASSSEGLAGVVHEQYF. In DNA, the CDR3 is TGTGCCAGCAGTTCAGAGGGACTAGCGGGAGTAGTTCACGAGCAGTACTTC. The chain couples TRBV12-3 or TRBV12-4 to TRBJ2-7; 14 bases are shared with TRBD2. CDR3 size: 17 residues. The V gene end was trimmed by 4 bases and the J gene end by 5 bases; junction bases not matched to a gene: 10.

V is TRBV3-1 and J is TRBJ2-3, with TRBD1 identical over 8 bases. This CDR3 region has 17 residues. V lost 0 bases to trimming and J lost 2 bases; unmatched junction nucleotides: 7. Germline CDR1 reads LGHDT; CDR2 reads YNNKEL (reference sequence). The CDR3 DNA reads as TGTGCCAGCAGCCAAGACGCCGGACAGGGTTTCACAGATACGCAGTATTTT. Translated: CASSQDAGQGFTDTQYF.

The V and J genes are TRBV20-1 and TRBJ2-5; D is unresolved. The CDR3 is 14 residues long. CDR1 and CDR2 from the germline V gene are DFQATT and SNEGSKA (reference sequence). Trimming left V 6 bases short and J 4 bases short, with 18 bases between. The CDR3 DNA sequence: TGCAGTGCCGAGAAGGGCCCAGCGTCAGAGACCCAGTACTTC. It is translated as CSAEKGPASETQYF.

This clonotype was picked up many times. The V and J genes are TRBV6-4 and TRBJ1-6, with D possibly being TRBD1 (5 bases). The CDR3 loop spans 18 amino acids. Germline loops: CDR1 MRHNA, CDR2 SNTAGT. Trimming left V 1 base short and J 6 bases short, with 19 bases between. The CDR3 DNA sequence: TGTGCCAGCAGTGACTTCAACTCTGGGGACGGATGTAATTCACCCCTCCACTTT. Translation: CASSDFNSGDGCNSPLHF.

This clonotype appeared a few times. This chain uses TRBV30 with TRBJ2-2; 12 bases agree with TRBD2. The CDR3 length is 15 residues. The V gene's germline CDR1 is GTSNPN and CDR2 SVGIG (reference sequence). Trimming removed 5 bases from V and 8 bases from J; junction bases left unmatched: 9. CDR3 region: CAWAFGLAGTGELFF. CDR3 in DNA: TGTGCCTGGGCTTTCGGACTAGCGGGAACGGGGGAGCTGTTTTTT.

The chain employs TRBV11-2 and TRBJ2-1; 10 nucleotides match TRBD2. The length of the CDR3 is 15 residues. V dropped 6 bases and J dropped 6; count of bases not matched to a gene: 8. CDR1 SGHAT and CDR2 FQNNGV come from the germline V gene. CDR3 DNA sequence: TGTGCCAGCAGACATCTAGCGGGAGTCGGCAATGAGCAGTTCTTC. Protein: CASRHLAGVGNEQFF.

This clonotype showed up just a few times. The chain couples TRBV29-1 to TRBJ1-3; D call uncertain. The V and J ends lost 3 bases and 4 bases respectively, with 4 bases between them. From germline, CDR1 is SQVTM and CDR2 ANQGSEA. This CDR3 has 11 amino acids. CDR3 bases: TGCAGCGTTGATACCGGAAACACCATATATTTT. Its protein is CSVDTGNTIYF.

This clonotype was seen repeatedly, ten times or more. The gene calls are TRBV29-1 and TRBJ1-1; D not resolved. Germline V gives CDR1 SQVTM, CDR2 ANQGSEA. Trimming took off 2 bases at V and 1 base at J, with 11 bases between the two ends. The CDR3 contains 14 residues. In DNA form, the CDR3 reads TGCAGCGTTGAACAGGTGGTGGCGAACACTGAAGCTTTCTTT. Its translation is CSVEQVVANTEAFF. Drawing the rest from reference TRBV29-1 and TRBJ1-1, the complete variable domain is SAVISQKPSRDICQRGTSLTIQCQVDSQVTMMFWYRQQPGQSLTLIATANQGSEATYESGFVIDKFPISRPNLTFSTLTVSNMSPEDSSIYLCSVEQVVANTEAFFGQGTRLTVV.

This clonotype has at least ten counts. CDR3 loop: CASSADTVNQPQHF. The DNA for the CDR3 is TGTGCCAGCAGTGCTGACACCGTCAATCAGCCCCAGCATTTT. The rearrangement joins TRBV2 to TRBJ1-5; D remains unclear. The CDR3 is made up of 14 amino acids. Germline CDR1 reads SNHLY; CDR2 reads FYNNEI. Trimming removed 4 bases at V and 3 bases at J, with 10 bases between.

The rearrangement links TRBV20-1 to TRBJ2-1; D may be TRBD1 (5 bases). The CDR3 has 16 amino acids. Trimming stripped 0 bases from V and 0 bases from J, with 12 bases between. Germline values: CDR1 DFQATT, CDR2 SNEGSKA (reference sequence). The CDR3 bases are TGCAGTGCTAGAGATCCCGGTAGGGGCTCCTACAATGAGCAGTTCTTC. This gives the protein CSARDPGRGSYNEQFF.

J is TRBJ2-1 and V is TRBV2; 11 bases are shared with TRBD2. CDR1 SNHLY and CDR2 FYNNEI come from the germline V gene. The CDR3 consists of 15 residues. V dropped 6 bases and J dropped 9; count of bases not matched to a gene: 10. The CDR3 protein is CASSPDSGRAGEQFF. Here the CDR3 DNA reads TGTGCCAGCAGCCCCGATAGCGGGAGGGCCGGTGAGCAGTTCTTC.

This clonotype was seen repeatedly, ten times or more. V is TRBV2 and J is TRBJ2-3; 9 nucleotides agree with TRBD1. The V gene end was trimmed by 8 bases and the J gene end by 0 bases; junction bases not matched to a gene: 3. Germline V gene lookup returns CDR1 SNHLY and CDR2 FYNNEI. CDR3 length equals 14 residues. The CDR3 region is CASPGTGSTDTQYF. As DNA, the CDR3 is TGTGCCAGCCCGGGGACAGGGAGCACAGATACGCAGTATTTT.

Note on this clonotype: Given a much more abundant clone one base away, this may be a read error. The gene calls are TRBV5-1 and TRBJ2-3; tentatively, D is TRBD2 (6 bases). CDR1 and CDR2 (germline): SGHRS, YFSETQ. This CDR3 region has 15 residues. The V end lost 7 bases, the J end lost 9 bases, and 24 bases lay between the germline ends. The DNA of the CDR3 is TGCGCCAGCCGAGCGAGGGAGGCCCGCCGCATGACGCAGTATTTT. Its translation is CASRAREARRMTQYF.

This clonotype showed up just a few times. The J gene is TRBJ2-1, the V gene TRBV7-9; D is ambiguous. The CDR3 length is 11 residues. Trimming took 10 bases from V and 15 from J, leaving 19 bases between them. Germline assignment: CDR1 SEHNR and CDR2 FQNEAQ (reference sequence). The CDR3 DNA is TGTGCCACCGTGACGTGGGCCTCTTGGTTCTTC. Translated: CATVTWASWFF.

There are a few counts of this clonotype. This rearrangement joins TRBV24-1 to TRBJ2-2; 7 bases are a match to TRBD2. CDR1 and CDR2 from the germline V gene are KGHDR and SFDVKD. CDR3 length: 16 residues. After removal of 9 bases from V and 1 base from J, the junction contained 10 bases not matched to a gene. The CDR3 sequence is CATGKGSGLNTGELFF. The DNA for the CDR3 is TGTGCCACCGGGAAGGGTAGCGGGCTGAACACCGGGGAGCTGTTTTTT.